What follows is one T cell receptor beta chain and its context. The antigen is unknown. Measured with immunoSEQ multiplex PCR; TCRdb has only the in-frame clones, and not every one. The data show 81,000 or so clones, 85% to 90% seen once. This specimen belongs to a study of OX40 agonist ivuxolimab in advanced cancers. Overall study: Age averaged around 60 years (range 23 to 79), and 82.7% were male. Study conclusions and caveats: Expanded clones tended on average to be more numerous among CD8+ T cells than CD4+. Both CD4+ and CD8+ T cell populations in blood had undergone clonal expansion by week 6 at 0.1 to 3.0 mg/kg.

Trimming stripped 8 bases from V and 2 bases from J, with 24 bases between. Germline assignment: CDR1 MNHEY and CDR2 SMNVEV (reference sequence). This CDR3 comprises 17 residues. Samples were taken at baseline and on day 1 of cycles 4 and 7. The specimen was CD4+ or CD8+ T cells sorted from blood, collected in a trial of the OX40 agonist ivuxolimab. This receptor was taken from an adult with an advanced solid tumor such as melanoma, head and neck, liver or kidney cancer. This chain connects TRBV27 to TRBJ2-5, with D maybe TRBD2 (6 bases). In DNA, the CDR3 is TGTGCCAGCCGACGGGGTCTGGAGGGAGGTGCGCAAGAGACCCAGTACTTC. Protein sequence: CASRRGLEGGAQETQYF.